This T cell receptor (beta chain) originates from a study of OX40 agonist ivuxolimab in advanced cancers. Concerning this clone itself: Its antigen is not known.

The study, taken as a whole, reports: The average count of expanded clones was higher among CD8+ T cells than among CD4+. Dosing at 0.1 to 3.0 mg/kg was accompanied by clonal expansion of CD4+ and CD8+ blood T cells by week 6.

The V end was cut by 0 bases, the J end by 0 bases, with 8 bases between. Germline V gives CDR1 SGHTS, CDR2 YDEGEE. The CDR3 spans 15 residues. Measured with immunoSEQ multiplex PCR; TCRdb has only the in-frame clones, and not every one. The sample includes 55,000 to 65,000 clones, more than 75% seen only once; the top ten take 0.37%. The chain has TRBV5-8 and TRBJ2-3; D remains unclear. This receptor was identified in an adult with an advanced solid tumor such as melanoma, head and neck, liver or kidney cancer. The specimen was CD4+ or CD8+ T cells sorted from blood, collected in a trial of the OX40 agonist ivuxolimab. Written as DNA, the CDR3 is TGTGCCAGCAGCTTGGGGGCCAGTAGCACAGATACGCAGTATTTT. Translation: CASSLGASSTDTQYF. Variable domain in full (rest from reference TRBV5-8 and TRBJ2-3): EAGVTQSPTHLIKTRGQQATLRCSPISGHTSVYWYQQALGLGLQFLLWYDEGEERNRGNFPPRFSGRQFPNYSSELNVNALELEDSALYLCASSLGASSTDTQYFGPGTRLTVL.